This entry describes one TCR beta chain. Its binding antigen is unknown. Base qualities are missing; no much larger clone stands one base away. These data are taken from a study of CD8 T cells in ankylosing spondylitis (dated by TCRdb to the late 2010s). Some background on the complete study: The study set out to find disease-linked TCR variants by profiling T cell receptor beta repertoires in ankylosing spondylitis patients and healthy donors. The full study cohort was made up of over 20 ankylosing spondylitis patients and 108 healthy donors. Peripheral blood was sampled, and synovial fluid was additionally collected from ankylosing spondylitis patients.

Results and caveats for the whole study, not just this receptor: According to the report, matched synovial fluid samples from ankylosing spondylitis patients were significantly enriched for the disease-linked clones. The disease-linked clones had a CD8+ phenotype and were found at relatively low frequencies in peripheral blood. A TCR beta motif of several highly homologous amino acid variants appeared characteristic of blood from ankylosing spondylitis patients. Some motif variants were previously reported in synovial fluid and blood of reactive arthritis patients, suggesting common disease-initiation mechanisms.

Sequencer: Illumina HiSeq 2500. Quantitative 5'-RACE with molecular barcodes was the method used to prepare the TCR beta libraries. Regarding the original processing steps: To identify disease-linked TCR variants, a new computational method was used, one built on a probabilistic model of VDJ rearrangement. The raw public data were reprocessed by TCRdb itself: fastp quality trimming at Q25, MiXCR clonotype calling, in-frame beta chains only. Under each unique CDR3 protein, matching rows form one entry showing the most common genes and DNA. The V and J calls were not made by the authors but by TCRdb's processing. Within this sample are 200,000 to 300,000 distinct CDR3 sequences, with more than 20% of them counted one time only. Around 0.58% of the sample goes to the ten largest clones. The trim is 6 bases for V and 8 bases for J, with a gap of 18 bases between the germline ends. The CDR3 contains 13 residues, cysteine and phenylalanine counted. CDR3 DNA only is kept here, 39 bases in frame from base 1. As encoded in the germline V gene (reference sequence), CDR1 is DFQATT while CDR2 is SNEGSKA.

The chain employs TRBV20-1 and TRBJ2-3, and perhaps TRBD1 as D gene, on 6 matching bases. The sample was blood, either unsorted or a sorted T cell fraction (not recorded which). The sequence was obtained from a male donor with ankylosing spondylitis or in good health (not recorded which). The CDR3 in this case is CSAQTTGVGTQYF. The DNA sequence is TGCAGTGCCCAAACGACAGGAGTCGGTACGCAGTATTTT.